This T cell receptor (beta chain) originates from a study of blood T cell repertoires in COVID-19. Study information: There were acute and convalescent COVID-19 samples, and they came from the United States, Italy and Spain. T cells, B-cell-depleted T cells, or PBMCs supplied cDNA or gDNA.

The length of the CDR3 is 15 residues. From germline, CDR1 is SGHDN and CDR2 FVKESK. Trimming cost V 4 bases and J 13 bases, with 24 bases left between them. Assay: immunoSEQ multiplex PCR; the TCRdb copy retains only in-frame clones and omits some. The sample records about 160,000 clones, roughly 90% being singletons. Recovered status in Cohort 3 required two negative PCRs, clearance, or symptom resolution. The TCR was taken from a woman between 50 and 59 years old who had recovered from COVID-19. The chain combines TRBV14 with TRBJ2-3; a possible D gene is TRBD1 (6 bases). Sequences were obtained from PBMCs or T cells enriched from blood (not recorded which). The CDR3 DNA reads as TGTGCCAGCAGCCCTGCCGGGTGGCCGGGACACCCCAAGTATTTT. Its translation is CASSPAGWPGHPKYF. The full variable domain, in which reference TRBV14 and TRBJ2-3 provide the parts outside the CDR3, is EAGVTQFPSHSVIEKGQTVTLRCDPISGHDNLYWYRRVMGKEIKFLLHFVKESKQDESGMPNNRFLAERTGGTYSTLKVQPAELEDSGVYFCASSPAGWPGHPKYFGPGTRLTVL.